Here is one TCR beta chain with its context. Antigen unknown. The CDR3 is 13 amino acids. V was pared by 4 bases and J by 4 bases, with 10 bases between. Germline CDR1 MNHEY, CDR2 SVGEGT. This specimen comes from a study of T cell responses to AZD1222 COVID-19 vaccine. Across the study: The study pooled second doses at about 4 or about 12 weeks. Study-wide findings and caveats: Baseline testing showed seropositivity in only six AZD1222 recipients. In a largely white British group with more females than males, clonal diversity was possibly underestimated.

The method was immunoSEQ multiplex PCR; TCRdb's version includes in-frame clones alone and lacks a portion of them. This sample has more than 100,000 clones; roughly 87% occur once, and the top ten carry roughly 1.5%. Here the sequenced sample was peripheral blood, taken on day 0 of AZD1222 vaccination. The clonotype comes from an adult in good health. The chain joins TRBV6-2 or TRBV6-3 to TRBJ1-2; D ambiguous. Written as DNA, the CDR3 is TGTGCCAGCAGTTTACAGCCCGTCTATGGCTACACCTTC. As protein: CASSLQPVYGYTF.